This section outlines one T cell receptor (beta chain) sequence together with its context. Its antigen remains unknown. The data are from a study of CD8+CD57+ T cells in acquired aplastic anemia. Study-level information: Sorted CD4+ and CD8+ cells gave an average of roughly 3.5 ug of DNA. The study obtained about 10.8 million reads on average for CD4+ cells from healthy donors. Regarding the study as a whole: Controls and patients did not differ significantly in CD8+ Simpson's diversity. Patients and controls had in common 25 to 30 CD8+ CDR3 sequences.

Genomic DNA, serving as template, underwent TCR beta VDJ and CDR3 profiling. TCRdb redid the calling of the reads with MiXCR, one entry per CDR3 protein. This sample yields around 180,000 distinct CDR3 sequences, of which 60% to 70% are seen a single time; over 40% belongs to the top ten. The CDR3 runs 13 residues. Germline lookup yields CDR1 DFQATT and CDR2 SNEGSKA (reference sequence). The V end was cut by 6 bases, the J end by 3 bases, with 15 bases between. This receptor was obtained from a human donor in good health. V usage is TRBV20-1 and J usage is TRBJ2-7; D may be TRBD1 (6 bases). The sequencing input was sorted CD4+, CD8+, or CD8+CD57+ T cells (not recorded which) from PBMCs. CDR3 in amino acids: CSAPRVGGYEQYF. The CDR3 DNA reads as TGCAGTGCCCCCCGGGTAGGGGGCTACGAGCAGTACTTC.